The T cell receptor beta chain described here comes from a study of blood T cell repertoires in COVID-19. At the level of the study: T cells, B-cell-depleted T cells, or PBMCs supplied cDNA or gDNA.

Participants were aged about 18 to 100 years from around 26 US areas. Donors were grouped by their self-reported clinical history. Data came from immunoSEQ multiplex PCR; TCRdb stores just in-frame clones and leaves some out. This sample carries fewer than 250,000 clones, 83% of them seen once, and the ten largest clones take 3.6%. Deletions cut 4 bases from V and 0 bases from J, with 13 bases between. The CDR3 length is 15 residues. Germline V gene data show CDR1 as SGHDN and CDR2 as FVKESK. J is TRBJ2-7 and V is TRBV14, with D possibly being TRBD2 (5 bases). The receptor was derived from a woman aged 40 to 50 who had been exposed to COVID-19. Sequenced input: PBMCs or T cells enriched from blood (not recorded which). The CDR3 spells CASSPGWAGSYEQYF. For the CDR3, the DNA is TGTGCCAGCAGCCCGGGATGGGCGGGCTCCTACGAGCAGTACTTC.